The 9 T cell receptor beta chains below were found in one sample sequenced in a study of blood T cells in healthy people across ages. For the second PCR, which ran for about 7 to 11 cycles, a sample-barcoded 5' primer and a J-beta primer mix were used. TCRdb fed the 5' RACE reads into MiXCR, producing one record per CDR3 protein. In the table there are around 650,000 distinct CDR3 sequences, about 32% of which are singletons. Sequenced input: blood. The source is an elderly woman in good health.

This chain links TRBV20-1 with TRBJ2-3; D is perhaps TRBD1 (6 bases). V lost 0 bases to trimming and J lost 8 bases, with 18 bases between them. The CDR3 spans 15 residues. CDR1 is DFQATT and CDR2 is SNEGSKA in the germline V gene (reference sequence). CDR3 in DNA: TGCAGTGCTAGAGACAGGGGCTTTCACACGGGTACGCAGTATTTT. Translating gives CSARDRGFHTGTQYF.

This clonotype was seen many times. This chain joins TRBV2 and TRBJ2-5; 9 nucleotides line up with TRBD2. This CDR3 is built from 14 residues. Trimming removed 7 bases from V and 5 bases from J; junction bases left unmatched: 8. From germline, CDR1 is SNHLY and CDR2 FYNNEI. The CDR3 reads CASKRAGGPETQYF. Written as DNA, the CDR3 is TGTGCCAGCAAACGCGCGGGGGGGCCGGAGACCCAGTACTTC.

This clonotype showed up many times. V usage is TRBV5-1 and J usage is TRBJ2-1; TRBD1 aligns across 11 bases. The CDR3 runs to 16 residues. V lost 4 bases to trimming and J lost 4 bases; unmatched junction nucleotides: 7. In germline, CDR1 is SGHRS, CDR2 YFSETQ. Written as DNA, the CDR3 is TGCGCCAGCAGCCGACGGGGGACAGGGGGATACAATGAGCAGTTCTTC. Encoded protein: CASSRRGTGGYNEQFF.

This clonotype came up many times. V and J are TRBV5-5 and TRBJ2-7; the D gene could be TRBD1 or TRBD2 (6 bases each). The CDR3 runs to 15 residues. CDR1 is SGHKS, CDR2 YYEKEE, per germline (reference sequence). Trimming pared 2 bases from V and 4 bases from J, leaving 16 bases between. The CDR3 nucleotides are TGTGCCAGCAGCTTCGAAGGGGGGCCGGGTTACGAGCAGTACTTC. It specifies CASSFEGGPGYEQYF.

This clonotype was detected only a few times. The chain carries TRBV18 and TRBJ1-6, with 7 bases that match TRBD1. The CDR3 totals 14 residues. CDR1 is KGHSH, CDR2 LQKENI, per germline. The ends lost 2 bases at V and 9 bases at J; junction bases unmatched: 4. The CDR3 bases are TGTGCCAGCTCACCAGAAGGGGGCGGTTCACCCCTCCACTTT. Protein sequence: CASSPEGGGSPLHF.

This clonotype was recorded a few times. This chain joins TRBV12-3 or TRBV12-4 and TRBJ2-7; TRBD1 is a possible D gene (6 bases). The DNA end is more similar to TRBJ2-5, so the J call may be wrong. This CDR3 is 14 amino acids long. For the CDR3, the DNA is TGTGCCAGCAGGCCCTCAAGGGGGTGGGAGACCCAGTACTTC. It yields the protein CASRPSRGWETQYF.

The chain uses TRBV7-6 and TRBJ1-4; tentative D call: TRBD1 (5 bases). The CDR3 has 17 residues. The germline gives CDR1 SGHVS, CDR2 FNYEAQ. The V end lost 5 bases, the J end lost 8 bases, and 24 bases lay between the germline ends. The CDR3 spells CASSRGGGTVVWEKLFF. The CDR3 coding sequence is TGTGCCAGCAGCCGTGGGGGGGGAACGGTTGTTTGGGAAAAACTGTTTTTT.

The sample holds many counts of this clonotype. This rearrangement joins TRBV5-6 to TRBJ2-5, with 9 bases that match TRBD1. V was pared by 3 bases and J by 1 base, with 1 base of the junction left unmatched. Germline V gene sequence: CDR1 SGHDT, CDR2 YYEEEE. CDR3 length: 14 amino acids. The CDR3 here is CASSWTGVQETQYF. The CDR3 DNA is TGTGCCAGCAGCTGGACAGGGGTCCAAGAGACCCAGTACTTC. The variable domain in full, with the rest retrieved from reference TRBV5-6 and TRBJ2-5, is DAGVTQSPTHLIKTRGQQVTLRCSPKSGHDTVSWYQQALGQGPQFIFQYYEEEERQRGNFPDRFSGHQFPNYSSELNVNALLLGDSALYLCASSWTGVQETQYFGPGTRLLVL.

V is TRBV20-1 and J is TRBJ2-7; TRBD1 or TRBD2 may be the D gene (5 bases each). The closer fit of TRBJ2-4 to the DNA end suggests the J call may be wrong. The CDR3 spans 13 residues. Germline CDR1 and CDR2: DFQATT and SNEGSKA (reference sequence). Here the CDR3 DNA reads TGCAGTGCTAGTAGGCAGGGAGAAAACATTCAGTACTTC. Protein product: CSASRQGENIQYF.